Here is one TCR beta chain with its context. Its antigen is not known. This sample was included in a study of radiotherapy plus CTLA-4 blockade in lung cancer. Study-wide background: Objective responses were observed in 15% to 20% of patients, and disease control was achieved by 31%.

Study-level results: With interferon-beta, early dynamics of blood T cell clones were reported to best predict response. TCR clones originating in tumors grew in number in blood after radiotherapy plus ipilimumab.

Generated by immunoSEQ multiplex PCR, the TCRdb table keeps only in-frame clones and is missing some. The sample has tens of thousands of clones, around 86% seen once. The CDR3 covers 14 residues. V lost 2 bases, J lost 4 bases, and 11 bases lay in between. The germline V gene has CDR1 KGHSH and CDR2 LQKENI. The chain is built from TRBV18 and TRBJ1-1; D not certain. The sample consisted of peripheral blood, taken from a patient treated with radiotherapy plus ipilimumab. This sequence originates from a human donor with non-small cell lung cancer that progressed on radiotherapy plus ipilimumab. The CDR3 region is CASSPSRGPTEAFF. The CDR3 nucleotides read TGTGCCAGCTCACCATCACGGGGTCCCACTGAAGCTTTCTTT.